A selection of T cell receptor beta chains follows, all from one sample in a study of cytomegalovirus exposure and HLA in healthy donors. Method: immunoSEQ multiplex PCR; TCRdb's copy keeps in-frame clones and lacks some. Of about 180,000 clones in the sample, roughly four fifths are singletons; the top ten hold around 5%. The sequenced sample was PBMCs. Source of these receptors: a young man in good health and CMV-seronegative. The CDR3 runs from the conserved cysteine through the conserved F or W.

CDR3 protein: CASSSGLSGGWNEQYF
V gene: TRBV27
J gene: .

CDR3 protein: CASSLAGFGYIQYF
V gene: TRBV5-6
J gene: TRBJ2-4

CDR3 protein: CASSFTDRNYEQYF
V gene: TRBV5-6
J gene: TRBJ2-7

CDR3 protein: CATSGPLEQYF
V gene: TRBV28
J gene: TRBJ2-7

CDR3 protein: CASSFAGGRSTDTQYF
V gene: TRBV27
J gene: TRBJ2-3

CDR3 protein: CASSPYRRGPEAFF
V gene: TRBV28
J gene: TRBJ1-1

CDR3 protein: CASSEGHLVGANVLTF
V gene: TRBV6-1
J gene: TRBJ2-6

CDR3 protein: CASGQGALGANVLTF
V gene: TRBV19
J gene: TRBJ2-6

CDR3 protein: CASSPGYEQYF
V gene: TRBV21-1
J gene: TRBJ2-7

CDR3 protein: CATSRDGLAGLDTQYF
V gene: TRBV15
J gene: TRBJ2-3

CDR3 protein: CASSSRSSTDTQYF
V gene: TRBV7-9
J gene: TRBJ2-3

CDR3 protein: CSSSLAQTVGGLATQYF
V gene: TRBV7-9
J gene: TRBJ2-5

CDR3 protein: CASSFQIRMNTEAFF
V gene: TRBV19
J gene: TRBJ1-1

CDR3 protein: CASSERTGPNEKLFF
V gene: TRBV9
J gene: TRBJ1-4

CDR3 protein: CASSLVPPDGNTIYF
V gene: TRBV7-9
J gene: TRBJ1-3

CDR3 protein: CASSSYQGISNQPQHF
V gene: TRBV28
J gene: TRBJ1-5

CDR3 protein: CASSSGGSSYNEQFF
V gene: TRBV7-8
J gene: TRBJ2-1

CDR3 protein: CASSPLTGPGSNQPQHF
V gene: TRBV28
J gene: TRBJ1-5

CDR3 protein: CASSARGDGELFF
V gene: TRBV6-1
J gene: TRBJ2-2

CDR3 protein: CAIRETGGNNYGYTF
V gene: TRBV10-3
J gene: TRBJ1-2